The T cell receptor beta chain described here comes from a study of T-cell memory formation after mild COVID-19. Looking at the study overall: TCR clusters showed largely donor specificity. Study-wide findings and caveats: Mostly located in CM and EM were contracting CD4+ clones, with contracting CD8+ clones located in EMRA. The appearance of some responding clones in pre-infection memory suggested that cross-reactive memory joined. There was no confirmation that second-wave clones peaking on day 37 were SARS-CoV-2 specific.

The CDR3 has 15 residues. V shed 3 bases and J shed 2 bases, with 12 bases lying between them. Of note for this clonotype: Its antigen is undetermined.

TCRdb recomputed calls from the 5' RACE reads with MiXCR, one row per CDR3 protein. This sample has some 130,000 distinct CDR3 sequences; roughly 6.2% occur once, and the top ten carry approximately 2%. Sequenced material: PBMCs or a T cell subset sorted from them (not recorded which). The V gene is TRBV12-3 or TRBV12-4, the J gene TRBJ2-3; no reliable D call. The receptor was derived from an adult woman who had mild COVID-19 (a few samples of this study predate the infection). Cell type and time point are not known. DNA of the CDR3: TGTGCCAGCAGTTTTCCACAGCGCTACACAGATACGCAGTATTTT. Its translation: CASSFPQRYTDTQYF.